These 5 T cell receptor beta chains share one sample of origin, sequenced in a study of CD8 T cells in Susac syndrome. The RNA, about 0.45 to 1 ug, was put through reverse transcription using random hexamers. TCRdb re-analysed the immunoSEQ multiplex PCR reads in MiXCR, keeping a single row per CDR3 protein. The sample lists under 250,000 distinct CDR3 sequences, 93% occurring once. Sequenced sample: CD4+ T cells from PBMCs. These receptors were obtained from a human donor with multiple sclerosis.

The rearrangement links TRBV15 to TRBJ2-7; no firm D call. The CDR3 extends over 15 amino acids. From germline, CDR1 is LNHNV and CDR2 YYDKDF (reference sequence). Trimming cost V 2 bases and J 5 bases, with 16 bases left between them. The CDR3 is CATSRNRAPTDEQYF. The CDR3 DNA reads TGTGCCACCAGCAGAAACCGGGCCCCAACGGACGAGCAGTACTTC.

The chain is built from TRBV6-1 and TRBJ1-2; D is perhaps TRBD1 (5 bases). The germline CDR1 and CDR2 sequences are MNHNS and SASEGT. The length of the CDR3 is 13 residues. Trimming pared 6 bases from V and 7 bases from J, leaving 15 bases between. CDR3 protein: CASRPLRGGGYTF. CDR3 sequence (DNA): TGTGCCAGCAGGCCCCTGCGGGGGGGTGGCTACACCTTC.

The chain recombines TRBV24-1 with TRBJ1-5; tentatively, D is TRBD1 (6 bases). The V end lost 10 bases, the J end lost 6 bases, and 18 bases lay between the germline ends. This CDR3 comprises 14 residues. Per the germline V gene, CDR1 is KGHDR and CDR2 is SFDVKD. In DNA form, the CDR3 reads TGTGCCACAGCCCTGACGGGAGGGGGTCAGCCCCAGCATTTT. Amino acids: CATALTGGGQPQHF.

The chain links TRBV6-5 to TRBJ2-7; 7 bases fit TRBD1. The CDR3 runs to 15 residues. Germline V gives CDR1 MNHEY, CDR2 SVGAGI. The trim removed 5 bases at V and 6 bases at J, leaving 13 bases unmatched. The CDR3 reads CASSPEENRGTEQYF. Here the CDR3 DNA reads TGTGCCAGCAGTCCCGAGGAAAACAGGGGCACCGAGCAGTACTTC.

The chain's CDR3 is CASRSRTGATDTQYF. In DNA form, the CDR3 reads TGTGCCAGCAGAAGCCGGACAGGAGCCACAGATACGCAGTATTTT. This chain links TRBV12-3 or TRBV12-4 with TRBJ2-3; 7 bases are shared with TRBD1. Trimming cost V 6 bases and J 2 bases; bases outside gene matches: 8. This CDR3 is built from 15 residues.